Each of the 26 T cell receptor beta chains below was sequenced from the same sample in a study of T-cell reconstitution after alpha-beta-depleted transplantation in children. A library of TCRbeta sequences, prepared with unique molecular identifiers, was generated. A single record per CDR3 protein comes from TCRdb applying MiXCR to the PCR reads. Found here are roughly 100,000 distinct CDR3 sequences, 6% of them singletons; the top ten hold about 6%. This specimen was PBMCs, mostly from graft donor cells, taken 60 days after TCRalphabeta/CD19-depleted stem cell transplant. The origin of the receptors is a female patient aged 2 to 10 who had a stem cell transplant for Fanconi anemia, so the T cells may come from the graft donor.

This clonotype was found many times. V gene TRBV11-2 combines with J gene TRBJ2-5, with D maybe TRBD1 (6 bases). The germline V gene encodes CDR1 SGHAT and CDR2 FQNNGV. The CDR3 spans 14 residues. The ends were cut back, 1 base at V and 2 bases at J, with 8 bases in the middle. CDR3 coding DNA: TGTGCCAGCAGCTTAGTCAGGGGTCAAGAGACCCAGTACTTC. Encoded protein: CASSLVRGQETQYF.

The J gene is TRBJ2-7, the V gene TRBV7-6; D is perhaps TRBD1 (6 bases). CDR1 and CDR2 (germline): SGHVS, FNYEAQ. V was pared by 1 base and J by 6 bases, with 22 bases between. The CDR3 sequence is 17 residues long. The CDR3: CASSLGHRTAWLAEQYF. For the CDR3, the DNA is TGTGCCAGCAGCTTAGGCCATAGGACAGCATGGCTTGCCGAGCAGTACTTC.

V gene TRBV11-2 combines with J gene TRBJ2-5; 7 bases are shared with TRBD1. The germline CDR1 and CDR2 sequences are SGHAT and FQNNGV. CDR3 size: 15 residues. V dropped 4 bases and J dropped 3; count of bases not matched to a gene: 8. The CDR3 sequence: CASSSTGWVEETQYF. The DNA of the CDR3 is TGTGCCAGCAGCTCGACAGGGTGGGTTGAAGAGACCCAGTACTTC.

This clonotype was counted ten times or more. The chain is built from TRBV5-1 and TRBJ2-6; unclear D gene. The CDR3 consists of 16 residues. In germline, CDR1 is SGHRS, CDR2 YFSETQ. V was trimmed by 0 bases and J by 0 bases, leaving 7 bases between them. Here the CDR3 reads CASSLDTFSGANVLTF. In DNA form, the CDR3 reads TGCGCCAGCAGCTTGGACACCTTCTCTGGGGCCAACGTCCTGACTTTC.

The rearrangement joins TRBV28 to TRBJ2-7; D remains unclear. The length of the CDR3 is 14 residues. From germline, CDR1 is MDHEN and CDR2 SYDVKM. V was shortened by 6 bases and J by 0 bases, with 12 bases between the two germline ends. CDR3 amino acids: CASRPPWGSYEQYF. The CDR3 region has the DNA TGTGCCAGCAGACCCCCTTGGGGCTCCTACGAGCAGTACTTC. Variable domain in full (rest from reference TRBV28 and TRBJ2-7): DVKVTQSSRYLVKRTGEKVFLECVQDMDHENMFWYRQDPGLGLRLIYFSYDVKMKEKGDIPEGYSVSREKKERFSLILESASTNQTSMYLCASRPPWGSYEQYFGPGTRLTVT.

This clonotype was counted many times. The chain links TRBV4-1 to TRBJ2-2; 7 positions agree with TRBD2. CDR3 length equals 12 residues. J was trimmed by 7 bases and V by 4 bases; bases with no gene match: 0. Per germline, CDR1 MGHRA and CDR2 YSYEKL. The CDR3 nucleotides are TGCGCCAGCAGCCCGGGGGGCGGGGAGCTGTTTTTT. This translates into CASSPGGGELFF.

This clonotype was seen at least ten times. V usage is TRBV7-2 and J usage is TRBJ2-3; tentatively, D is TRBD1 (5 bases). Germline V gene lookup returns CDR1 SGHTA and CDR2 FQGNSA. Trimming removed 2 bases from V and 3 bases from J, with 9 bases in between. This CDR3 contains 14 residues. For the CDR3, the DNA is TGTGCCAGCAGCTTAAGACAGTTGACAGATACGCAGTATTTT. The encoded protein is CASSLRQLTDTQYF.

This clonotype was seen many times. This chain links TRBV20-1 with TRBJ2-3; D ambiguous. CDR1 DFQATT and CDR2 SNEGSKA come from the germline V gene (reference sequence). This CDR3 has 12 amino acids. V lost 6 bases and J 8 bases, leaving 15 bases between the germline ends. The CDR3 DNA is TGCAGTGCGTTAGATCTCGGTGGTACGCAGTATTTT. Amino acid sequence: CSALDLGGTQYF.

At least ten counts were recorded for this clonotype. CDR3 loop: CASSQEPSGSSYNEQFF. The CDR3 DNA reads TGTGCCAGCAGCCAAGAGCCTAGCGGGAGTTCCTACAATGAGCAGTTCTTC. This chain links TRBV4-2 with TRBJ2-1; 10 bases align to TRBD2. In germline, CDR1 is LGHNA, CDR2 YNFKEQ. This CDR3 spans 17 amino acids. Unmatched junction bases numbered 3, after V lost 0 bases and J lost 1 base.

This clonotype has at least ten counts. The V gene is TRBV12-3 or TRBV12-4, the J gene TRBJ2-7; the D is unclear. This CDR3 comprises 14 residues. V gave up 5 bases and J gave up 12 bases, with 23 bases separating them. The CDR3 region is CASSLTVVPKHSYF. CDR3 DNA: TGTGCCAGCAGTCTGACCGTGGTGCCCAAACACTCGTACTTC.

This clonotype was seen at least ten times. For the CDR3, the DNA is TGCAGTGCTAGAAGGACAGCAAGAACCTACGAGCAGTACTTC. Its protein is CSARRTARTYEQYF. The chain employs TRBV20-1 and TRBJ2-7; TRBD1 is a possible D gene (6 bases). Looked up from germline, CDR1 is DFQATT and CDR2 is SNEGSKA (reference sequence). Trimming left V 2 bases short and J 2 bases short, with 13 bases between. The CDR3 runs to 14 residues.

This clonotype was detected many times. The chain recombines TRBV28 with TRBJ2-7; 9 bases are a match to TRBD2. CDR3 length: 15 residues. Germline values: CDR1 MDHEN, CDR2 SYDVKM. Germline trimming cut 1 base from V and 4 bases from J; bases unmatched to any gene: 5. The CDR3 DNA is TGTGCCAGCAGTTTATCGGCGGGAGGGACATACGAGCAGTACTTC. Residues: CASSLSAGGTYEQYF.

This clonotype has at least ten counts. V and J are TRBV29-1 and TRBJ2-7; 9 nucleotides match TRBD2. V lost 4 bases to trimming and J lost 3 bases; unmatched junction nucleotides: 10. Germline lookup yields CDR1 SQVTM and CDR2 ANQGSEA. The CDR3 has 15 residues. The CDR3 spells CSVVIAGVSNYEQYF. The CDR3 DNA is TGCAGCGTTGTCATAGCGGGGGTTTCGAACTACGAGCAGTACTTC.

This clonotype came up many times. The CDR3 coding sequence is TGTGCCAGCAGCTTAGCGCCAGCGGGGGGATACAATGAGCAGTTCTTC. It specifies CASSLAPAGGYNEQFF. This chain joins TRBV7-2 and TRBJ2-1; 9 nucleotides agree with TRBD2. Germline CDR1 reads SGHTA; CDR2 reads FQGNSA. After removal of 0 bases from V and 4 bases from J, the junction contained 4 bases not matched to a gene. The CDR3 sequence is 16 residues long.

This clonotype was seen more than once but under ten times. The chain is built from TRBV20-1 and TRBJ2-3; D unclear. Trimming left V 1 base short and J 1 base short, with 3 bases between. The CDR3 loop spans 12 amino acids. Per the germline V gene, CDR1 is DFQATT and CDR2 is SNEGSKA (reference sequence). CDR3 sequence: CSARVRTDTQYF. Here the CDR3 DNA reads TGCAGTGCTAGAGTCCGCACAGATACGCAGTATTTT.

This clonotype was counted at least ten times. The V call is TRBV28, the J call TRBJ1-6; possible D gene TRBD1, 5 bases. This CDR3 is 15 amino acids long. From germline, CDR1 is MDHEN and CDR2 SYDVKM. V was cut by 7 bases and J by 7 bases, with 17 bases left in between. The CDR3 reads CASNGAGLLNSPLHF. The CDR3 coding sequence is TGTGCCAGCAATGGAGCAGGGCTCCTCAATTCACCCCTCCACTTT.

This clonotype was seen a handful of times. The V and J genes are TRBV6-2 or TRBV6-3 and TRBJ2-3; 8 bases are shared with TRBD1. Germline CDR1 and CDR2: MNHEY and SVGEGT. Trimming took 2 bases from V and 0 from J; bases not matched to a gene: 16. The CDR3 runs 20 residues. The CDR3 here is CASSYLNPPATGVSTDTQYF. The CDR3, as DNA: TGTGCCAGCAGTTACCTAAACCCCCCCGCGACAGGGGTCAGCACAGATACGCAGTATTTT.

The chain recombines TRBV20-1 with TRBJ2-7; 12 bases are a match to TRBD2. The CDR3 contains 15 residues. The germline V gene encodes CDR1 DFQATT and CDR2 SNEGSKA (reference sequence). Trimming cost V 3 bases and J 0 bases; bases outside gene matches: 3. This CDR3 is CSASPLAGGSYEQYF. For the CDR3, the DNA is TGCAGTGCTAGCCCACTAGCGGGGGGCTCCTACGAGCAGTACTTC.

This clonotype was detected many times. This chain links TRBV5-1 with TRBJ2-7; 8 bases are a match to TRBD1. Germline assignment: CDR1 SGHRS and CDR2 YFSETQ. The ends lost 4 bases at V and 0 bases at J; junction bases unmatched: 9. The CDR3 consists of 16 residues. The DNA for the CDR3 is TGCGCCAGCAGCCCCATGGGACAGGCCAGCTCCTACGAGCAGTACTTC. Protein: CASSPMGQASSYEQYF.

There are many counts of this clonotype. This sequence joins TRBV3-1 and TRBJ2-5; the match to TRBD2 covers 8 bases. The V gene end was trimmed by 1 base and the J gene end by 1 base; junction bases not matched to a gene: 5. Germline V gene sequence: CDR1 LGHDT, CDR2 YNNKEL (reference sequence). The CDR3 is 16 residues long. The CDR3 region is CASSQAGGQLQETQYF. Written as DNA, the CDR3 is TGTGCCAGCAGCCAAGCGGGGGGGCAGCTCCAAGAGACCCAGTACTTC.

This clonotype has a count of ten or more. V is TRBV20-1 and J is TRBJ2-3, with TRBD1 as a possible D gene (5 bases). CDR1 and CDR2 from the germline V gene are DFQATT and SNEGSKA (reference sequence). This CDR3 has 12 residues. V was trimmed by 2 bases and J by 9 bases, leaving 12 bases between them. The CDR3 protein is CSARPQGETQYF. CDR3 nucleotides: TGCAGTGCTAGACCCCAAGGGGAAACGCAGTATTTT.

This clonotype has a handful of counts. Here the CDR3 reads CASSLTFALYNEQFF. The CDR3 DNA reads as TGCGCCAGCAGCCTAACCTTCGCCCTCTACAATGAGCAGTTCTTC. The rearrangement links TRBV5-1 to TRBJ2-1; D is uncertain. Per the germline V gene, CDR1 is SGHRS and CDR2 is YFSETQ. V was shortened by 4 bases and J by 3 bases, with 14 bases between the two germline ends. The CDR3 spans 15 residues.

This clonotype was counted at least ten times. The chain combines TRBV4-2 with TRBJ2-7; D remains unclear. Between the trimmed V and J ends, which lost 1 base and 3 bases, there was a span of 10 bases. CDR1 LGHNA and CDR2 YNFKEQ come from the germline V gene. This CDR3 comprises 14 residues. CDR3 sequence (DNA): TGTGCCAGCAGCCAAGTTCTAGGTCACTACGAGCAGTACTTC. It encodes CASSQVLGHYEQYF.

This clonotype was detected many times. DNA of the CDR3: TGCGCCAGCAGTGAACAAGTTAGCGGGAGGGCCCGGGATACGCAGTATTTT. It translates to CASSEQVSGRARDTQYF. The J gene is TRBJ2-3, the V gene TRBV10-1, with 11 bases matching TRBD2. CDR3 length equals 17 residues. Germline lookup yields CDR1 WNHNN and CDR2 SYGVQD (reference sequence). With 3 bases clipped from V and 6 bases from J, the junction kept 11 bases outside the gene matches.

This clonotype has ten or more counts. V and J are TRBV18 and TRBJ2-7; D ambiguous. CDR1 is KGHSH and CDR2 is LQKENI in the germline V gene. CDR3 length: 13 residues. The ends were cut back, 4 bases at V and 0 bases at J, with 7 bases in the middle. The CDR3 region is CASSRPASYEQYF. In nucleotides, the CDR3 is TGTGCCAGCTCACGGCCAGCCTCCTACGAGCAGTACTTC. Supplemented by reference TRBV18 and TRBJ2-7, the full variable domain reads NAGVMQNPRHLVRRRGQEARLRCSPMKGHSHVYWYRQLPEEGLKFMVYLQKENIIDESGMPKERFSAEFPKEGPSILRIQQVVRGDSAAYFCASSRPASYEQYFGPGTRLTVT.

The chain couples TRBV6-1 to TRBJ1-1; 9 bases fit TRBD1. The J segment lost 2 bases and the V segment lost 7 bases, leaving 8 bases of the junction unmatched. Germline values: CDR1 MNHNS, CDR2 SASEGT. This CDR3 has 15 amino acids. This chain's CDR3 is CASTTTGGDNTEAFF. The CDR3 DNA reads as TGTGCCAGCACCACGACAGGGGGAGATAACACTGAAGCTTTCTTT.